What follows are 30 T cell receptor beta chains derived from one specimen sequenced in a study of blood T cells in healthy people across ages. Together with a sample-barcoded 5' primer, a J-beta primer mix was included in a second PCR lasting about 7 to 11 cycles. TCRdb redid the calling of the 5' RACE reads with MiXCR, one entry per CDR3 protein. Of over a million distinct CDR3 sequences in the sample, less than 45% were seen once. Source material: blood. The receptors shown here come from a woman in her late teens or twenties in good health.

This clonotype was detected once. Possible read error: a much larger clone is one base away. V gene TRBV4-3 combines with J gene TRBJ2-7; D remains unclear. Germline V gives CDR1 LGHNA, CDR2 YSLEER. Trimming removed 0 bases from V and 2 bases from J, with 8 bases in between. This CDR3 has 14 residues. The CDR3 DNA reads as TGCGCCAGCAGCCAAGATACGGTGGCCTACGAGCAGTACTTC. Translated, it gives CASSQDTVAYEQYF.

The V and J genes are TRBV2 and TRBJ2-5, with TRBD2 matching 8 bases. This CDR3 is built from 13 residues. The germline V gene has CDR1 SNHLY and CDR2 FYNNEI. After removal of 8 bases from V and 5 bases from J, the junction contained 7 bases not matched to a gene. The CDR3 region is CASGGLGYETQYF. The CDR3 bases are TGTGCCAGCGGGGGACTAGGCTACGAGACCCAGTACTTC. Variable domain in full (rest from reference TRBV2 and TRBJ2-5): EPEVTQTPSHQVTQMGQEVILRCVPISNHLYFYWYRQILGQKVEFLVSFYNNEISEKSEIFDDQFSVERPDGSNFTLKIRSTKLEDSAMYFCASGGLGYETQYFGPGTRLLVL.

This chain joins TRBV7-9 and TRBJ1-2, with 8 bases that match TRBD1. This CDR3 region has 16 residues. The germline V gene encodes CDR1 SEHNR and CDR2 FQNEAQ (reference sequence). J was trimmed by 6 bases and V by 1 base; bases with no gene match: 10. The CDR3 sequence is CASSLGLAGGYDGYTF. CDR3 coding DNA: TGTGCCAGCAGCTTAGGCCTAGCAGGGGGCTATGATGGCTACACCTTC. The whole variable domain, filled in from reference TRBV7-9 and TRBJ1-2, reads DTGVSQNPRHKITKRGQNVTFRCDPISEHNRLYWYRQTLGQGPEFLTYFQNEAQLEKSRLLSDRFSAERPKGSFSTLEIQRTEQGDSAMYLCASSLGLAGGYDGYTFGSGTRLTVV.

This clonotype occurred many times. J is TRBJ2-5 and V is TRBV7-2; 9 positions match TRBD2. The CDR3 covers 14 residues. V gave up 6 bases and J gave up 5 bases; unmatched junction bases: 7. In germline, CDR1 is SGHTA, CDR2 FQGNSA. CDR3 DNA sequence: TGTGCCAGCAGTCCCGGGACTAGCTCGGAGACCCAGTACTTC. Translating gives CASSPGTSSETQYF.

The chain recombines TRBV11-1 with TRBJ2-7; a possible D gene is TRBD2 (5 bases). The CDR3 runs 14 residues. CDR1 is SGHAT, CDR2 FQDESV, per germline (reference sequence). V was clipped by 5 bases and J by 2 bases, with 13 bases between them. CDR3 DNA: TGTGCCAGCAGCGTCACTAGTTCCCCCTACGAGCAGTACTTC. Translated: CASSVTSSPYEQYF.

This clonotype was seen a few times. The rearrangement links TRBV6-6 to TRBJ2-5, with 7 nucleotides matching TRBD1. With the DNA end fitting TRBJ2-7 better, the J assignment may be wrong. Germline V CDR1 and CDR2: MNHNY, SVGAGI (reference sequence). The CDR3 runs to 14 residues. The CDR3 loop reads CASSYADRAYEQYF. CDR3 DNA sequence: TGTGCCAGCAGTTACGCTGACAGGGCCTACGAGCAGTACTTC.

For this clonotype: At one boundary the junction diverges from the germline segment, which might be a read error. The J gene is TRBJ2-3, the V gene TRBV5-1; D is perhaps TRBD1 or TRBD2 (6 bases each). The V gene's germline CDR1 is SGHRS and CDR2 YFSETQ. This CDR3 is built from 18 residues. Here the CDR3 DNA reads TGCGGCAGCAGCTTGAGAATCTCCGGGGGCGCCAATACAGATACGCAGTATTTT. Translated, it gives CGSSLRISGGANTDTQYF.

In regard to this clonotype: The junction differs from germline at one of its ends, possibly a read error. This chain connects TRBV6-5 to TRBJ2-3; no clear D gene. Germline values: CDR1 MNHEY, CDR2 SVGAGI. This CDR3 comprises 19 residues. As DNA, the CDR3 is TGTGCCAGCAGTTACCGCATCTCCGCGGTGACAAGGCGCACAGATACGCGGTATTTT. As protein: CASSYRISAVTRRTDTRYF.

The chain couples TRBV4-1 to TRBJ1-2, with D unclear. Germline V gene lookup returns CDR1 MGHRA and CDR2 YSYEKL. The CDR3 covers 15 residues. The V and J ends lost 1 base and 1 base respectively, with 10 bases between them. Here the CDR3 DNA reads TGCGCCAGCAGCCAAGCCGGCGGTCATAACTATGGCTACACCTTC. Translated, it gives CASSQAGGHNYGYTF.

This clonotype was detected ten times or more. The chain links TRBV7-3 to TRBJ1-1, with D unclear. The CDR3 is 13 amino acids. The germline CDR1 and CDR2 sequences are SGHTA and FQGTGA. Trimming stripped 0 bases from V and 3 bases from J, with 5 bases between. CDR3: CASSLTPDTEAFF. The CDR3, as DNA: TGTGCCAGCAGCTTAACCCCAGACACTGAAGCTTTCTTT.

This chain joins TRBV7-2 and TRBJ1-2; 7 nucleotides match TRBD1. Germline V lookup: CDR1 SGHTA, CDR2 FQGNSA. CDR3 length: 16 amino acids. V lost 4 bases to trimming and J lost 3 bases; unmatched junction nucleotides: 11. The CDR3 protein is CASSSRGLRADYGYTF. CDR3 DNA: TGTGCCAGCAGCTCAAGGGGGCTCAGGGCGGACTATGGCTACACCTTC. Filled out from reference TRBV7-2 and TRBJ1-2, the complete variable domain reads GAGVSQSPSNKVTEKGKDVELRCDPISGHTALYWYRQSLGQGLEFLIYFQGNSAPDKSGLPSDRFSAERTGGSVSTLTIQRTQQEDSAVYLCASSSRGLRADYGYTFGSGTRLTVV.

This chain uses TRBV4-3 with TRBJ2-7; 13 bases align to TRBD2. This CDR3 is 15 amino acids long. V lost 2 bases to trimming and J lost 5 bases; unmatched junction nucleotides: 3. Germline lookup yields CDR1 LGHNA and CDR2 YSLEER. The CDR3: CASSQRTSGSHEQYF. CDR3 sequence (DNA): TGCGCCAGCAGCCAACGGACTAGCGGGAGCCACGAGCAGTACTTC.

This clonotype was counted only a few times. The V call is TRBV12-3 or TRBV12-4, the J call TRBJ2-3, with a tentative D call TRBD2 (6 bases). V was clipped by 5 bases and J by 4 bases, with 22 bases between them. The CDR3 consists of 17 residues. CDR3 bases: TGTGCCAGCAGTCACCTCGAGCGGGCCGTCATCGCAGATACGCAGTATTTT. Encoded protein: CASSHLERAVIADTQYF.

The V gene is TRBV6-5, the J gene TRBJ2-7, with TRBD1 matching over 10 bases. The CDR3 loop spans 14 amino acids. The ends lost 4 bases at V and 7 bases at J; junction bases unmatched: 7. Germline values: CDR1 MNHEY, CDR2 SVGAGI. The CDR3 region has the DNA TGTGCCAGCAGTTGGACAGGGGGACAGAATGAGCAGTACTTC. Protein product: CASSWTGGQNEQYF.

This clonotype was found a few times. The V and J genes are TRBV12-3 or TRBV12-4 and TRBJ2-1; TRBD1 matches 10 bases. The CDR3 spans 15 residues. Trimming took 7 bases from V and 4 from J; bases not matched to a gene: 7. As DNA, the CDR3 is TGTGCCAGCACCTCCGGGACAGGGGCATACAATGAGCAGTTCTTC. This sequence encodes CASTSGTGAYNEQFF.

This chain uses TRBV7-9 with TRBJ1-2; D gene uncertain. The V end lost 1 base, the J end lost 4 bases, and 13 bases lay between the germline ends. CDR1 and CDR2 (germline): SEHNR, FQNEAQ (reference sequence). The CDR3 totals 15 residues. DNA for the CDR3: TGTGCCAGCAGCTTAGGAGGCAGTTCCATCTATGGCTACACCTTC. Translation gives CASSLGGSSIYGYTF.

The gene calls are TRBV12-3 or TRBV12-4 and TRBJ1-2; the D gene is possibly TRBD1 (5 bases). The germline V and J ends were trimmed by 3 bases and 5 bases, with 16 bases remaining between them. The CDR3 totals 15 residues. CDR3 amino acids: CASSFSSGGRYGYTF. The CDR3 bases are TGTGCCAGCAGTTTTTCGTCGGGGGGTAGATATGGCTACACCTTC.

This clonotype has only a few counts. This chain uses TRBV11-1 with TRBJ2-7, with D possibly called TRBD1 or TRBD2 (5 bases each). The CDR3 length is 12 residues. Germline-derived CDR1 and CDR2 are SGHAT and FQDESV (reference sequence). V was trimmed by 4 bases and J by 4 bases, leaving 8 bases between them. Written as DNA, the CDR3 is TGTGCCAGCAGCTGGGGGACGTACGAGCAGTACTTC. This translates into CASSWGTYEQYF.

To note about this clonotype: Being one base from a much bigger clone, this may be a read error. This chain connects TRBV4-3 to TRBJ2-1; 7 bases align to TRBD2. Gene TRBJ2-7 matches the end of the DNA better, so the J call may be wrong. The CDR3 has 17 residues. Germline CDR1 LGHNA, CDR2 YSLEER. CDR3 DNA sequence: TGCGCCAGCAGCCAAGATCTGACGGCTAGCGGCTACAATGAGCAGTACTTC. It encodes CASSQDLTASGYNEQYF.

V is TRBV12-3 or TRBV12-4 and J is TRBJ2-2, with 9 bases aligning to TRBD1. The V and J ends lost 2 bases and 7 bases, in that order; junction bases with no gene match: 2. The CDR3 covers 14 residues. CDR3 in DNA: TGTGCCAGCAGTTTAAGGACAGGGGTCGGGGAGCTGTTTTTT. It yields the protein CASSLRTGVGELFF.

The V call is TRBV29-1, the J call TRBJ2-7; 8 nucleotides line up with TRBD2. V was pared by 3 bases and J by 3 bases, with 1 base of the junction left unmatched. The length of the CDR3 is 12 residues. Germline assignment: CDR1 SQVTM and CDR2 ANQGSEA. The CDR3: CSVEREDYEQYF. CDR3 in DNA: TGCAGCGTTGAGCGGGAGGACTACGAGCAGTACTTC.

Note on this clonotype: An end of the junction does not agree with germline; a read error may underlie this. This CDR3 is CAGSSPGQADTQYF. Written as DNA, the CDR3 is TGTGCCGGCAGCTCGCCGGGACAGGCAGATACGCAGTATTTT. The rearrangement links TRBV11-3 to TRBJ2-3; 8 bases agree with TRBD1. CDR1 and CDR2 from the germline V gene are SGHNT and YENEEA. The CDR3 spans 14 residues. Filled out from reference TRBV11-3 and TRBJ2-3, the complete variable domain reads EAGVVQSPRYKIIEKKQPVAFWCNPISGHNTLYWYLQNLGQGPELLIRYENEEAVDDSQLPKDRFSAERLKGVDSTLKIQPAELGDSAVYLCAGSSPGQADTQYFGPGTRLTVL.

The chain couples TRBV24-1 to TRBJ2-1; 7 positions agree with TRBD2. The DNA end is more similar to TRBJ2-7, so the J call may be wrong. Germline lookup yields CDR1 KGHDR and CDR2 SFDVKD. The CDR3 totals 16 residues. CDR3 DNA: TGTGCCACCAGTGACCCGATAGCGGGCCACTACAATGAGCAGTACTTC. Amino acids: CATSDPIAGHYNEQYF.

The chain is built from TRBV20-1 and TRBJ2-5, with 7 bases aligning to TRBD2. Germline values: CDR1 DFQATT, CDR2 SNEGSKA (reference sequence). V trimming: 0 bases; J trimming: 5 bases; junction bases outside the gene matches: 9. The CDR3 extends over 15 amino acids. Here the CDR3 DNA reads TGCAGTGCTAGAGATCTGGGAGGGGTCCAGGAGACCCAGTACTTC. It specifies CSARDLGGVQETQYF.

This clonotype has a count of ten or more. The chain has TRBV2 and TRBJ1-5, with 7 bases lining up with TRBD1. This CDR3 is 18 amino acids long. Germline V gives CDR1 SNHLY, CDR2 FYNNEI. Trimming cost V 5 bases and J 6 bases; bases outside gene matches: 19. CDR3 sequence reads: CASSSAFGGRGVVQPQHF. CDR3 DNA sequence: TGTGCCAGCAGTTCCGCCTTCGGGGGCAGGGGGGTCGTTCAGCCCCAGCATTTT. The full variable domain, its missing parts supplied by reference TRBV2 and TRBJ1-5, is EPEVTQTPSHQVTQMGQEVILRCVPISNHLYFYWYRQILGQKVEFLVSFYNNEISEKSEIFDDQFSVERPDGSNFTLKIRSTKLEDSAMYFCASSSAFGGRGVVQPQHFGDGTRLSIL.

This clonotype was counted a few times. V is TRBV12-3 or TRBV12-4 and J is TRBJ1-6; D unresolved. The V end lost 3 bases, the J end lost 7 bases, and 13 bases lay between the germline ends. The CDR3 extends over 15 amino acids. CDR3 amino acids: CASSFSSLPNSPLHF. The CDR3 DNA follows: TGTGCCAGCAGTTTTTCGAGTCTTCCCAATTCACCCCTCCACTTT.

With regard to this clonotype: At one end, the junction sequence differs from germline, possibly due to a read error. The chain couples TRBV9 to TRBJ2-1, with D tentatively TRBD2 (5 bases). CDR1 and CDR2 from the germline V gene are SGDLS and YYNGEE. This CDR3 has 14 residues. CDR3 in DNA: TGTGCCAGCGGCGTAGAGGGAGTATTCAATGAGCAGTTCTTC. Translated, it gives CASGVEGVFNEQFF.

This clonotype has more than one count but fewer than ten. The V gene is TRBV4-3, the J gene TRBJ1-6; weak D call: TRBD1 (5 bases). From germline, CDR1 is LGHNA and CDR2 YSLEER. Between the trimmed V and J ends, which lost 6 bases and 10 bases, there was a span of 25 bases. This CDR3 comprises 17 residues. The CDR3 bases are TGCGCCAGCAGTCGCAAGGGGTCAGGATGGGGCGGGTCACCCCTCCACTTT. Translation gives CASSRKGSGWGGSPLHF.

This clonotype was seen only a few times. The germline gene is not matched at one end of the junction; a read error may be the cause. V usage is TRBV4-2 and J usage is TRBJ1-4; 7 bases line up with TRBD1. This CDR3 comprises 16 residues. Germline V gives CDR1 LGHNA, CDR2 YNFKEQ. CDR3 region: CASSQARGQFNENLFF. In DNA form, the CDR3 reads TGTGCCAGCAGCCAAGCCCGGGGACAGTTTAATGAAAACCTGTTTTTT.

V is TRBV7-9 and J is TRBJ2-1; perhaps TRBD2 as D (6 bases). In germline, CDR1 is SEHNR, CDR2 FQNEAQ (reference sequence). Trimming removed 1 base from V and 8 bases from J, with 15 bases in between. This CDR3 region has 15 residues. Here the CDR3 reads CASSLVAGYHDEQFF. DNA of the CDR3: TGTGCCAGCAGCTTAGTTGCGGGGTACCACGATGAGCAGTTCTTC.